The clone carrying this T cell receptor (beta chain) was seen only once. CDR3 length: 13 residues. Germline CDR1 LNHDA, CDR2 SQIVND (reference sequence). Trimming left V 3 bases short and J 4 bases short, with 7 bases between. These data are taken from a study of T cell repertoires in cytomegalovirus infection. TCRdb itself ran the reads through MiXCR, one entry per CDR3 protein. Of around 530,000 distinct CDR3 sequences in the sample, 26% were seen once. Material for sequencing was PBMCs. The clonotype originates from a human donor in good health (CMV status not recorded). Some clones in this sample may be carry-over from other donors' samples. The V and J genes are TRBV19 and TRBJ1-5; unclear D gene. The CDR3 DNA sequence: TGTGCCAGTAGTATTCTGGGTAATCAGCCCCAGCATTTT. This sequence encodes CASSILGNQPQHF. Full variable domain (missing parts from reference TRBV19 and TRBJ1-5): DGGITQSPKYLFRKEGQNVTLSCEQNLNHDAMYWYRQDPGQGLRLIYYSQIVNDFQKGDIAEGYSVSREKKESFPLTVTSAQKNPTAFYLCASSILGNQPQHFGDGTRLSIL.